The T cell receptor beta chain described here comes from a study of blood T cells in healthy people across ages (dated by TCRdb to about 2015). Background on the whole study: In model experiments, roughly one uniquely barcoded TCR beta cDNA molecule per two T cells was captured by template switching. Age-related changes in TCR beta repertoire diversity were measured in the study by deep sequencing normalized with unique cDNA molecular identifiers. Four age groups were formed from the donors: young (average approximately 15 years), middle-aged (around 39), aged (more than 55) and long-lived (more than 75). The study analyzed two additional independent replicas of 1 million unique cDNA reads from the same blood draw for two donors, one aged 18 to 30 and one aged 80 or older. The study at large found these results: Bulk unsorted PBMC profiling prevented conclusive comparison of naive and antigen-experienced compartments. Estimates of total diversity from one million sequenced T cells were regarded as lower bounds and underestimates. The long-lived group showed more naive CD4+ T cells, fewer expanded clones and increased TCR diversity than the aged group, suggesting age selection. Observed TCR beta diversity per million T cells fell roughly linearly with age, and a significant reduction was already apparent by age roughly 41. The CMV infection status of donors was not known, potentially confounding age-related changes in expanded clonotypes. There was a strong correlation between observed TCR beta diversity and the percentage of naive T cells measured by flow cytometry.

This clonotype was detected only once. Its binding antigen is unknown. No clone much larger than this one lies a single base away; base qualities are absent. Systemically healthy Caucasian individuals from Russia, some 38 in total and aged about 6 to 100 years, were included as donors. Each donor gave ten milliliters of peripheral blood, drawn into EDTA-treated Vacutainer tubes. PBMCs were isolated by Ficoll-Paque density-gradient centrifugation, with at least 6 million obtained per sample. Trizol reagent was used to extract total RNA from the PBMCs, yielding at least 5 micrograms per sample. For every donor, flow cytometry on a PBMC aliquot measured the percentage of naive CD45RAhigh/CD27high T cells. CDR1 is given as SEHNR and CDR2 as FQNEAQ, both from the germline V gene (reference sequence). V is cut by 1 base and J by 4 bases, and the space between the germline ends is 14 bases. The CDR3 runs 15 residues from the cysteine to the phenylalanine. Only the CDR3 portion is preserved as DNA: 45 bases, with reading frame beginning at the first base.

The library was generated by 5' RACE. Data came from an Illumina HiSeq 2500. A second PCR of roughly 6 to 12 cycles was run with a J-beta primer mix and a sample-barcoded 5' primer. A template-switch 5' adaptor carrying 12 random nucleotides introduced a unique molecular identifier onto each TCR beta cDNA molecule. Each sample yielded at least 3 million CDR3-containing paired-end reads. First-strand cDNA synthesis was performed from all RNA using the Mint cDNA synthesis kit, with priming by a TRBC-specific oligonucleotide. After uracil-DNA glycosylase treatment, a first 18-cycle PCR used universal primers M1SS and BC2_uni_R on all cDNA. The study's own analysis went as follows. For normalization, 1 million high-quality reads, each with a distinct molecular identifier, were randomly selected from each sample. Reads sharing molecular identifiers were discarded rather than binned into consensus sequences. MiTCR, with a Q25 quality threshold and the strictest error-elimination algorithm, was used for CDR3 identification, clonotype clustering and error correction. A nonparametric unseen species model using Euler transformation provided a lower-bound estimate of total TCR beta diversity. Clones were called with MiXCR by TCRdb after fastp trimmed the public reads at Q25, and only in-frame beta chains were retained. Entries are consolidated by CDR3 protein sequence, retaining the most common genes and DNA. V and J calls and clone size were set by TCRdb, not the authors. The sample table records 540,000 or so distinct CDR3 sequences; around 24% of these occur just once. The biggest ten clones account for roughly 9.4% of the sample.

The same data also went into a second study, on T cells of mothers and their children. Reported in the second study: Nine systemically healthy Caucasian individuals served as donors, namely three mothers together with their six children. cDNA synthesis consumed the entire amount of extracted RNA, loaded at approximately 1.6 ug RNA in each 15 ul reaction. In the second PCR, the M1S primer added sample barcodes and 2-4 random nucleotides. More than 8 million TCR beta CDR3 reads were obtained from each mother, and several million reads were obtained from each child. In both related and unrelated pairs, thymic selection shapes the output of TCR recombination in a similar way, with inherited differences having only a minor effect. Related mother-child pairs always showed normalized repertoire overlap that was slightly higher than in unrelated mother-child pairs, though the difference was never significant. No persistent microchimeric T cell clones were found, with a detection sensitivity of 80 to 100 clones per million clonotypes. To look for features that set related mother-child pairs apart from unrelated individuals, the researchers ran deep NGS to compare the TCR beta repertoires of mothers and children. On average, the children were approximately 11 +/- 4 years old, while the mothers were approximately 41 +/- 4 years old. After adapters were ligated using NEBNext reagents, the libraries underwent 100+100 nt paired-end sequencing on an Illumina HiSeq 2000. To prevent cross-contamination, the mother and child libraries were prepared a month apart and were sequenced in separate runs. Between about 500,000 and 2,300,000 distinct TCR beta clonotypes were identified per donor. Naive TCR beta clonotypes were estimated from low-frequency clonotypes matched to each donor's FACS-determined naive share, without sorting.

The sample comprised blood. This TCR derives from a boy younger than 18 in good health. Recombination linked TRBV7-9 to TRBJ2-7; the D gene is perhaps TRBD2, on 5 matching bases. The CDR3 sequence is CASSLEFGMTYEQYF. The nucleotide sequence is given as TGTGCCAGCAGCTTAGAGTTCGGGATGACATACGAGCAGTACTTC.